The 9 T cell receptor beta chains listed next were all sequenced from one sample in a study of CD8 T cells in ankylosing spondylitis. TCRdb processed the 5' RACE reads anew with MiXCR; each CDR3 protein has one entry. The sample holds 250,000 to 300,000 distinct CDR3 sequences, 20% seen once. Sample: blood, either unsorted or a sorted T cell fraction (not recorded which). Receptor source: a male donor with ankylosing spondylitis or in good health (not recorded which).

The CDR3 sequence: CASSAGGGETQYF. The CDR3 nucleotides read TGTGCCAGCAGCGCGGGAGGGGGAGAGACCCAGTACTTC. The chain has TRBV2 and TRBJ2-5, with 9 bases matching TRBD2. The CDR3 extends over 13 amino acids. Trimming took 6 bases from V and 4 from J; bases not matched to a gene: 3. CDR1 SNHLY and CDR2 FYNNEI come from the germline V gene.

The sample holds many counts of this clonotype. The genes are TRBV20-1 and TRBJ2-1; D gene uncertain. Germline lookup yields CDR1 DFQATT and CDR2 SNEGSKA (reference sequence). The CDR3 loop spans 15 amino acids. With 3 bases removed from V and 4 bases from J, the gap between germline ends came to 16 bases. The CDR3 loop reads CSARIGMRLYNEQFF. CDR3 in DNA: TGCAGTGCTAGGATTGGCATGAGGCTATACAATGAGCAGTTCTTC.

J is TRBJ2-7 and V is TRBV5-6, with 10 bases matching TRBD2. This CDR3 is built from 16 residues. Germline loops: CDR1 SGHDT, CDR2 YYEEEE. Losses at the gene ends were 0 bases for V and 6 bases for J; bases not matched to a gene: 9. The CDR3 bases are TGTGCCAGCAGCTTGGGTTCTAGCGGGAGTGTAGGCGAGCAGTACGTC. It specifies CASSLGSSGSVGEQYV.

V gene TRBV18 combines with J gene TRBJ1-1; 7 bases match TRBD1. Losses at the gene ends were 4 bases for V and 1 base for J; bases not matched to a gene: 6. The CDR3 consists of 15 residues. Germline values: CDR1 KGHSH, CDR2 LQKENI. Here the CDR3 reads CASSQMGQTNTEAFF. The CDR3 nucleotides read TGTGCCAGCTCACAAATGGGACAGACGAACACTGAAGCTTTCTTT.

Only a few counts were recorded for this clonotype. The chain links TRBV6-1 to TRBJ1-4; no firm D call. Trimming took off 5 bases at V and 2 bases at J, with 9 bases between the two ends. Germline V lookup: CDR1 MNHNS, CDR2 SASEGT. The CDR3 consists of 14 residues. As DNA, the CDR3 is TGTGCCAGCAGTCCTTCTAGGACTAATGAAAAACTGTTTTTT. It translates to CASSPSRTNEKLFF.

This clonotype occurred a few times. The CDR3: CSASTPSGLGSYNEQFF. The CDR3 bases are TGCAGTGCTAGCACCCCGTCGGGACTAGGCTCCTACAATGAGCAGTTCTTC. The rearrangement joins TRBV20-1 to TRBJ2-1, with 8 positions matching TRBD2. This CDR3 spans 17 amino acids. Trimming cost V 3 bases and J 0 bases; bases outside gene matches: 10. The germline V gene encodes CDR1 DFQATT and CDR2 SNEGSKA (reference sequence).

The J gene is TRBJ2-1, the V gene TRBV5-1; 9 bases line up with TRBD1. V was pared by 4 bases and J by 6 bases, with 11 bases of the junction left unmatched. The CDR3 runs to 16 residues. Germline CDR1 and CDR2: SGHRS and YFSETQ. DNA of the CDR3: TGCGCCAGCAGCCGAGGAACAGGGGGCTCTACCAATGAGCAGTTCTTC. Its translation: CASSRGTGGSTNEQFF.

The chain couples TRBV6-1 to TRBJ2-2, with 7 bases identical to TRBD1. Per germline, CDR1 MNHNS and CDR2 SASEGT. CDR3 length: 15 residues. The V and J ends lost 6 bases and 1 base, in that order; junction bases with no gene match: 5. DNA for the CDR3: TGTGCCAGCAGAATACAGGGGATGAACACCGGGGAGCTGTTTTTT. Amino acid sequence: CASRIQGMNTGELFF.

This clonotype turned up a few times. The CDR3 nucleotides are TGCAGTGCTAGAGTCCGGACAGTACCGAGAGGACCCTACGAGCAGTACGTC. This sequence encodes CSARVRTVPRGPYEQYV. The chain combines TRBV20-1 with TRBJ2-7, with D possibly matching TRBD1 (6 bases). V lost 1 base, J lost 2 bases, and 21 bases lay in between. Germline lookup yields CDR1 DFQATT and CDR2 SNEGSKA (reference sequence). The CDR3 loop spans 17 amino acids.